The 13 T cell receptor beta chains reported below all come from one sample, sequenced in a study of cytomegalovirus exposure and HLA in healthy donors. This PCR relied on a set of 60 Vbeta primers and 13 Jbeta primers. TCRdb's table, derived via immunoSEQ multiplex PCR, lists solely in-frame clones and lacks some. Of roughly 160,000 clones in the sample, roughly 78% were seen once. Source material: PBMCs. The receptors here all came from a woman aged 45-60 years in good health and CMV-seropositive.

The chain employs TRBV25-1 and TRBJ2-5; 10 nucleotides line up with TRBD1. The better agreement between TRBJ2-7 and the DNA end casts doubt on the J call. This CDR3 contains 17 residues. Germline values: CDR1 MGHDK, CDR2 SYGVNS. CDR3 bases: TGTGCCAGCAGTGACACTTCCGGACAGGGGGGTTACTACGAGCAGTACTTC. Encoded protein: CASSDTSGQGGYYEQYF.

V usage is TRBV9 and J usage is TRBJ2-7, with TRBD1 matching over 9 bases. The V gene's germline CDR1 is SGDLS and CDR2 YYNGEE. V shed 7 bases, J shed 0 bases, and the junction held 2 bases outside the gene matches. There are 13 residues in the CDR3. In DNA form, the CDR3 reads TGTGCCAGCGGGACAGGGATCTCCTACGAGCAGTACTTC. It yields the protein CASGTGISYEQYF.

The chain carries TRBV4-3 and TRBJ2-7; maybe TRBD1 (5 bases). Germline assignment: CDR1 LGHNA and CDR2 YSLEER. Deletions cut 4 bases from V and 6 bases from J, with 16 bases between. This CDR3 comprises 14 residues. The CDR3 bases are TGCGCCAGCAGCCGCGGACCTGATACAGGCGAGCAGTACTTC. Encoded protein: CASSRGPDTGEQYF.

The chain uses TRBV19 and TRBJ2-7; 7 bases agree with TRBD1. After removal of 3 bases from V and 5 bases from J, the junction contained 10 bases not matched to a gene. CDR1 is LNHDA and CDR2 is SQIVND in the germline V gene (reference sequence). This CDR3 is built from 15 residues. CDR3 protein: CASSIERGRSHEQYF. As DNA, the CDR3 is TGTGCCAGTAGTATTGAGAGGGGGCGGTCCCACGAGCAGTACTTC.

The chain joins TRBV6-1 to TRBJ2-1; 9 positions match TRBD2. J lost 3 bases, V lost 7 bases, and 1 base had no gene match. CDR3 size: 13 residues. The germline gives CDR1 MNHNS, CDR2 SASEGT. The CDR3 region is CASTLAGYNEQFF. CDR3 DNA sequence: TGTGCCAGCACACTAGCGGGCTACAATGAGCAGTTCTTC.

J is TRBJ2-2 and V is TRBV19, with D perhaps TRBD1 (5 bases). The CDR3 consists of 14 residues. The V gene's germline CDR1 is LNHDA and CDR2 SQIVND (reference sequence). V dropped 3 bases and J dropped 4 bases, with 9 bases sitting between them. CDR3 in amino acids: CASSIRDRTGELFF. CDR3 coding DNA: TGTGCCAGTAGTATCAGGGATCGCACCGGGGAGCTGTTTTTT.

The V gene is TRBV4-1, the J gene TRBJ2-7, with D possibly matching TRBD1 (6 bases). The CDR3 spans 11 residues. V was clipped by 6 bases and J by 6 bases, with 9 bases between them. Germline lookup yields CDR1 MGHRA and CDR2 YSYEKL. The CDR3 coding sequence is TGCGCCAGCAGTGAAGGGGGCGAGCAGTACTTC. The encoded protein is CASSEGGEQYF.

This clone appeared once. The CDR3 nucleotides read TGTGCCAGCAGCTTAGTTGCAGGGTCGGGCTCACCCCTCCACTTT. Protein product: CASSLVAGSGSPLHF. V is TRBV7-2 and J is TRBJ1-6; a weak D match, TRBD1 (5 bases). Germline CDR1 and CDR2: SGHTA and FQGNSA. V was shortened by 1 base and J by 10 bases, with 14 bases between the two germline ends. This CDR3 is 15 amino acids long.

The rearrangement uses TRBV29-1 and TRBJ2-5; the match to TRBD2 covers 8 bases. This CDR3 has 13 amino acids. Germline CDR1 SQVTM, CDR2 ANQGSEA. V lost 4 bases, J lost 2 bases, and 3 bases stayed unmatched. As DNA, the CDR3 is TGCAGCGTTGCGGGGGGGGAGCAAGAGACCCAGTACTTC. This sequence encodes CSVAGGEQETQYF.

V is TRBV29-1 and J is TRBJ2-1, with D possibly matching TRBD2 (5 bases). Germline-derived CDR1 and CDR2 are SQVTM and ANQGSEA. CDR3 length: 18 residues. Trimming took off 4 bases at V and 8 bases at J, with 30 bases between the two ends. The CDR3 sequence is CSVVFRARATLSRDEQFF. CDR3 DNA: TGCAGCGTTGTCTTCCGGGCGCGGGCTACCTTGTCGCGGGATGAGCAGTTCTTC.

In this sample, this clone turned up once. The rearrangement links TRBV28 to TRBJ1-5; a possible D gene is TRBD1 (5 bases). V dropped 6 bases and J dropped 3 bases, with 12 bases sitting between them. Germline V gene lookup returns CDR1 MDHEN and CDR2 SYDVKM. The CDR3 totals 14 residues. The CDR3 here is CASRPRQFNQPQHF. The CDR3 bases are TGTGCCAGCAGGCCCCGACAGTTCAATCAGCCCCAGCATTTT.

V is TRBV30 and J is TRBJ2-7, with TRBD2 identical over 11 bases. V shed 3 bases, J shed 2 bases, and the junction held 3 bases outside the gene matches. Germline V gives CDR1 GTSNPN, CDR2 SVGIG (reference sequence). This CDR3 has 14 amino acids. CDR3 DNA: TGTGCCTGGAGGGTAGCGGGAGGGACCTACGAGCAGTACTTC. Its translation is CAWRVAGGTYEQYF.

This chain uses TRBV29-1 with TRBJ1-5; TRBD1 matches 9 bases. Germline V gives CDR1 SQVTM, CDR2 ANQGSEA. The V segment lost 6 bases and the J segment 4 bases; nucleotides outside the gene matches: 4. The CDR3 extends over 13 amino acids. The CDR3 protein is CSVTGGGNQPQHF. The CDR3, as DNA: TGCAGCGTAACAGGGGGCGGTAATCAGCCCCAGCATTTT.